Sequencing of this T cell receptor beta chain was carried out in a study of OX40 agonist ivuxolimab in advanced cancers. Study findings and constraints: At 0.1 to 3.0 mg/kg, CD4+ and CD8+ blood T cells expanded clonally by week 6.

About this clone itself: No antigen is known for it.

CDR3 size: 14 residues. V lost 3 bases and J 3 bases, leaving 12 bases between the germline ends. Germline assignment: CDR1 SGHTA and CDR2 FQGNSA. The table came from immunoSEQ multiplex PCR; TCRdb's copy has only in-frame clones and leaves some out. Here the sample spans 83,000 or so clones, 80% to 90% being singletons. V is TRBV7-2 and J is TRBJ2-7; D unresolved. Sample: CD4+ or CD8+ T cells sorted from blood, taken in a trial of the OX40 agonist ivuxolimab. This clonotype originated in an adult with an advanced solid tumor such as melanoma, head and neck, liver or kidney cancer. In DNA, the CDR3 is TGTGCCAGCAGCTTCAGTACCTCCAGCTACGAGCAGTACTTC. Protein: CASSFSTSSYEQYF.